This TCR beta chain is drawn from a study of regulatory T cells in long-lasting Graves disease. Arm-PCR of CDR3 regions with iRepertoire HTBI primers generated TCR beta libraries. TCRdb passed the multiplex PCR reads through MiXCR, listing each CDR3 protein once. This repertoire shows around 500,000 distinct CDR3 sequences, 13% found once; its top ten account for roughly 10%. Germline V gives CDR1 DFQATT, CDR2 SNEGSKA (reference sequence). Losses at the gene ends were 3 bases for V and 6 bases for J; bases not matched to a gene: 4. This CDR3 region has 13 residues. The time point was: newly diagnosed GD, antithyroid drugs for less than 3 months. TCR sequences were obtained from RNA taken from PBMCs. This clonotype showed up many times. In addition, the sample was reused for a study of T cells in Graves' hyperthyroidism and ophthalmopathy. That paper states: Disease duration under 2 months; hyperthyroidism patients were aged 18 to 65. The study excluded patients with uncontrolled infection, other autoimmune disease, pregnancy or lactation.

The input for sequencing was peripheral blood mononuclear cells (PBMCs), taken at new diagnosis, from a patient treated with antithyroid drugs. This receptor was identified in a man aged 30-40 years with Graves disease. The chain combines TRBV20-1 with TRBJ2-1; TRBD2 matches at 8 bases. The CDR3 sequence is CSASTGGSNEQFF. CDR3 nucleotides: TGCAGTGCTAGTACGGGGGGGTCCAATGAGCAGTTCTTC.